A selection of T cell receptor beta chains follows, all from one sample in a study of long-term antiretroviral therapy in people with HIV. Assay used: immunoSEQ multiplex PCR; TCRdb lists only in-frame clones, some missing. The sample lists about 30,000 clones, about 95% seen once, with 7% to 8.5% in the top ten. Sequenced material: unsorted PBMCs, taken 5.3 years after starting antiretroviral therapy. These receptors were obtained from a man aged 25 to 40 with HIV. The CDR3 runs from the conserved cysteine through the conserved F or W. The order of the fields is D gene, J gene, clone size, V gene, CDR3 protein, CDR3 DNA. A D gene is named only where the DNA matches it firmly. Clone size is not always given. Where it is, it says once, few, many or a class for expanded clones.

>.|TRBJ2-1|.|TRBV5-1
CASSLGLSTSNEQFF
TGCGCCAGCAGCCTAGGGCTATCGACGAGCAATGAGCAGTTCTTC
>TRBD1|TRBJ1-5|.|TRBV6-1
CASVHRGNNQPQHF
TGTGCCAGCGTCCACAGGGGGAACAATCAGCCCCAGCATTTT
>.|TRBJ1-1|.|TRBV2
CASRDRMNTEAFF
TGTGCCAGCAGAGATCGGATGAACACTGAAGCTTTCTTT
>.|TRBJ2-7|.|TRBV5-1
CASSLESGEEQYF
TGCGCCAGCAGCTTGGAGTCAGGTGAGGAGCAGTACTTC
>TRBD2|TRBJ2-1|.|TRBV6-4
CASSDSSGGANEQFF
TGTGCCAGCAGTGACTCTAGCGGGGGGGCCAATGAGCAGTTCTTC
>TRBD2|TRBJ2-3|.|TRBV9
CASSVGGGGTDTQYF
TGTGCCAGCAGCGTAGGGGGGGGTGGCACAGATACGCAGTATTTT
>.|TRBJ2-7|.|TRBV4-3
CASSQDGNRERQYF
TGCGCCAGCAGCCAAGACGGGAACAGGGAGAGGCAGTACTTC
>TRBD1|TRBJ2-7|few|TRBV19
CASSIGTGEYEQYF
TGTGCCAGTAGTATCGGGACAGGGGAATACGAGCAGTACTTC
>.|TRBJ1-5|.|TRBV6-6
CASSYSPDSFYEPQHF
TGTGCCAGCAGTTACTCCCCGGACAGCTTTTACGAGCCCCAGCATTTT
>TRBD2|TRBJ2-3|.|TRBV19
CASPTRGLAPDTQYF
TGTGCCAGTCCCACGAGGGGACTAGCCCCAGATACGCAGTATTTT
>TRBD1|TRBJ2-2|.|TRBV9
CASSFHRGQNTGELFF
TGTGCCAGCAGCTTCCACAGGGGGCAAAACACCGGGGAGCTGTTTTTT
>.|TRBJ2-7|.|TRBV6-6
CASSYPGIGPEQYF
TGTGCCAGCAGTTACCCAGGGATAGGGCCCGAGCAGTACTTC
>.|TRBJ1-4|once|TRBV30
CAWSVKGMGEKLFF
TGTGCCTGGAGTGTAAAAGGGATGGGGGAAAAACTGTTTTTT
>.|TRBJ1-2|.|TRBV10-3
CAISESTGLYGYTF
TGTGCCATCAGTGAGTCGACAGGTCTTTATGGCTACACCTTC
>TRBD2|TRBJ2-1|.|TRBV19
CASSPLAGGRLGEQFF
TGTGCCAGTAGTCCCCTAGCGGGAGGACGCCTGGGAGAGCAGTTCTTC
>TRBD1|TRBJ2-7|.|TRBV11-2
CASSLAVGDRYYEQYF
TGTGCCAGCAGCTTAGCCGTGGGGGACAGATACTACGAGCAGTACTTC
>TRBD2|TRBJ2-7|.|TRBV7-8
CASSPRGENYEQYF
TGTGCCAGCAGCCCCCGGGGGGAAAACTACGAGCAGTACTTC
>.|TRBJ1-5|.|TRBV7-2
CASSIIQGPNQPQHF
TGTGCCAGCAGCATAATACAGGGTCCCAATCAGCCCCAGCATTTT
>.|TRBJ1-5|.|TRBV6-1
CASIAIWGHNQPQHF
TGTGCCAGCATCGCAATATGGGGGCACAATCAGCCCCAGCATTTT
>TRBD2|TRBJ2-7|.|TRBV19
CASSPTAGPYEQYF
TGTGCCAGTAGCCCGACAGCGGGGCCCTACGAGCAGTACTTC
>TRBD1|TRBJ2-7|.|TRBV5-1
CASSWVGQGGYEQYF
TGCGCCAGCAGCTGGGTAGGACAGGGGGGCTACGAGCAGTACTTC
>TRBD2|TRBJ2-3|.|TRBV11-2
CASSLIAGGRDTQYF
TGTGCCAGCAGCCTCATAGCGGGGGGGCGGGATACGCAGTATTTT
>TRBD1|TRBJ2-1|.|TRBV11-3
CASSGRGPEQFF
TGTGCCAGCAGCGGTAGGGGGCCTGAGCAGTTCTTC
>.|TRBJ1-1|.|TRBV4-1
CASSQDRLGKGGTEAFF
TGCGCCAGCAGCCAAGATCGGTTGGGGAAGGGAGGGACTGAAGCTTTCTTT
>TRBD1|TRBJ2-3|.|TRBV19
CATRQGSGTDTQYF
TGTGCCACTCGACAGGGGAGCGGCACAGATACGCAGTATTTT
>TRBD2|TRBJ2-1|.|TRBV27
CASSFSARGGSRDEQFF
TGTGCCAGCAGTTTTTCGGCGCGGGGGGGCTCCCGGGATGAGCAGTTCTTC
>.|TRBJ2-7|once|TRBV7-3
CASSLRAPGEIYEQYF
TGTGCCAGCAGCTTAAGGGCCCCTGGTGAGATATACGAGCAGTACTTC